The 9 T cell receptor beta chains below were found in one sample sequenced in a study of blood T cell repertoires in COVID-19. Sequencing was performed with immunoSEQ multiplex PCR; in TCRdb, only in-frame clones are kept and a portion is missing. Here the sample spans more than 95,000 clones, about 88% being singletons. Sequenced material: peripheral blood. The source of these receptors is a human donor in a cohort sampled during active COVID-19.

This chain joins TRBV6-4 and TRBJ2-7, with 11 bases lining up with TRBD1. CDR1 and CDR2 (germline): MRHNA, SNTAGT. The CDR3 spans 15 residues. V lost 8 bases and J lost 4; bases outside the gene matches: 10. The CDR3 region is CASLRDRGIVYEQYF. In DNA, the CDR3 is TGTGCCAGCCTAAGGGACAGGGGGATAGTGTACGAGCAGTACTTC.

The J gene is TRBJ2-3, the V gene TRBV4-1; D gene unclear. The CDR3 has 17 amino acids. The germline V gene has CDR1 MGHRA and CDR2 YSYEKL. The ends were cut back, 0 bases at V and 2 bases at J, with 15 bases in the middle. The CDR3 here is CASSQESGRRITDTQYF. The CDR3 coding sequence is TGCGCCAGCAGCCAAGAGAGTGGTCGGAGAATCACAGATACGCAGTATTTT.

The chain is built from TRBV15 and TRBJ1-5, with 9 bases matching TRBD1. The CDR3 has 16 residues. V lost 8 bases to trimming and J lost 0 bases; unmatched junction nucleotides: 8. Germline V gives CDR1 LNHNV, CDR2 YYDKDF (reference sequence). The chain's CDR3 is CATSAGDRVSNQPQHF. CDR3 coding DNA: TGTGCCACCTCAGCCGGGGACAGGGTTAGCAATCAGCCCCAGCATTTT.

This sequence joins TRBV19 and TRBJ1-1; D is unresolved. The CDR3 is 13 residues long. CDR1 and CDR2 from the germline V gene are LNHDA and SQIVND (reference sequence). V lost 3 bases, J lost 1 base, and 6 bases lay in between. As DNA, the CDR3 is TGTGCCAGTAGTATTCAGTGGAACACTGAAGCTTTCTTT. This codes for CASSIQWNTEAFF.

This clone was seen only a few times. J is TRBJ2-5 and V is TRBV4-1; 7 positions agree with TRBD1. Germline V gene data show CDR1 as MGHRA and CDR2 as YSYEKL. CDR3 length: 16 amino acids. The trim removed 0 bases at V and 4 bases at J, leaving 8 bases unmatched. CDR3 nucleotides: TGCGCCAGCAGCCAAGATTTTGGGACAGCCGGAGAGACCCAGTACTTC. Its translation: CASSQDFGTAGETQYF.

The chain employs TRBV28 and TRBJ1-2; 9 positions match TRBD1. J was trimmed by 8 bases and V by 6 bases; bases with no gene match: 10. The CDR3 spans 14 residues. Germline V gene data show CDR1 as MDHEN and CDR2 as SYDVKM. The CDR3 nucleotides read TGTGCCAGCAGGCACGGTACAGGGGGCGAAGGCTACACCTTC. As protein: CASRHGTGGEGYTF.

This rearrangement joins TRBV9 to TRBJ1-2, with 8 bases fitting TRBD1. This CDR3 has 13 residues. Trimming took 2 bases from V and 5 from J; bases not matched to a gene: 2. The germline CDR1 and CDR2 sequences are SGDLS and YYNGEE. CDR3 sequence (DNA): TGTGCCAGCAGCGTCTGGACAGGGTATGGCTACACCTTC. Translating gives CASSVWTGYGYTF.

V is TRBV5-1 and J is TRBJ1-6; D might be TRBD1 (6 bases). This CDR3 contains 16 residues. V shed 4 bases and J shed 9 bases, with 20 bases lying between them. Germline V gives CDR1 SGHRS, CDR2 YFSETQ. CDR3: CASSRRTAIQGSPLHF. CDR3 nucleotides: TGCGCCAGCAGCAGGAGGACGGCTATACAGGGTTCACCCCTCCACTTT.

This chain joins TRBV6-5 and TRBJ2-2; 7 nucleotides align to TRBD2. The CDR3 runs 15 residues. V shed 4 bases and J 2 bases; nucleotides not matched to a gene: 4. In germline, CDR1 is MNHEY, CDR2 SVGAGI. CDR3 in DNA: TGTGCCAGCAGTTTTAGCGGGTTTAACACCGGGGAGCTGTTTTTT. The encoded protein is CASSFSGFNTGELFF.